Presented here are 22 T cell receptor beta chains from one specimen sequenced in a study of CXCR3-negative and CXCR3-positive naive CD8 T cells. The authors made the TRB cDNA libraries by 5' RACE using UMI labels. TCRdb reprocessed the 5' RACE reads, keeping one entry per CDR3 protein, no DNA. This specimen shows 8,500 to 10,000 distinct CDR3 sequences; the ten leading clones hold more than 2%. The sequencing input was naive CXCR3- CD8+ T cells from blood. The subset was: CD45RO-CCR7+CD27+CD95- naive CD8+ T cells lacking CXCR3 (TNR3-). The receptors were gathered from a human donor in good health. Some clones in this sample may be carry-over from other donors' samples.

J is TRBJ2-1 and V is TRBV10-2; absent DNA, TCRdb's TRBD1 call cannot be checked. CDR1 WSHSY and CDR2 SAAADI come from the germline V gene. The CDR3 has 17 amino acids. The chain's CDR3 is CASSEVAPGGPYNEQFF.

The J gene is TRBJ2-1, the V gene TRBV29-1; as DNA is missing, the TRBD2 call by TCRdb cannot be tested. In germline, CDR1 is SQVTM, CDR2 ANQGSEA. This CDR3 contains 13 residues. CDR3: CSVGLADYNEQFF.

The chain joins TRBV5-1 to TRBJ2-4; absent DNA, TCRdb's TRBD2 call cannot be checked. Germline CDR1 SGHRS, CDR2 YFSETQ. CDR3 size: 17 residues. This CDR3 is CASSTFSGSRTKNIQYF.

This clonotype is identified as medium-sized (0.01 to 0.1%) from frequency. The rearrangement uses TRBV20-1 and TRBJ1-4; TCRdb's D call of TRBD1 is untestable without DNA. Germline V CDR1 and CDR2: DFQATT, SNEGSKA (reference sequence). The CDR3 spans 17 residues. The CDR3 is CSAIQEEVYRWNEKLFF.

The V and J genes are TRBV29-1 and TRBJ2-3; TCRdb's D call, TRBD2, is unchecked because there is no DNA. Germline loops: CDR1 SQVTM, CDR2 ANQGSEA. This CDR3 has 16 amino acids. The CDR3 sequence: CSVVRQRELGTDTQYF.

By frequency, this clonotype registers medium-sized. This rearrangement joins TRBV3-1 to TRBJ2-1. From germline, CDR1 is LGHDT and CDR2 YNNKEL (reference sequence). The CDR3 consists of 15 residues. CDR3 region: CASSPNEILYNEQFF.

The chain has TRBV9 and TRBJ2-3; TCRdb's D call of TRBD2 is untestable without DNA. CDR1 is SGDLS, CDR2 YYNGEE, per germline. This CDR3 spans 17 amino acids. CDR3 residues: CASSHNSGTSEPDTQYF.

The chain joins TRBV29-1 to TRBJ2-3; no DNA is available, so the TRBD1 call from TCRdb remains unchecked. Per the germline V gene, CDR1 is SQVTM and CDR2 is ANQGSEA. The CDR3 covers 15 residues. Here the CDR3 reads CSVEDLTGRTDTQYF.

The genes are TRBV5-1 and TRBJ2-3; without DNA, the TCRdb call of TRBD1 cannot be checked. Germline CDR1 is SGHRS and CDR2 is YFSETQ. The CDR3 spans 16 residues. CDR3 protein: CASSFYKQGNEDTQYF.

The chain employs TRBV7-8 and TRBJ1-1. The V gene's germline CDR1 is SGHVS and CDR2 FQNEAQ. The CDR3 consists of 16 residues. The CDR3: CASSLGVGDLNTEAFF.

This rearrangement joins TRBV5-1 to TRBJ2-7; TCRdb designates TRBD1, a call that cannot be tested without DNA. This CDR3 contains 16 residues. Germline V CDR1 and CDR2: SGHRS, YFSETQ. CDR3 loop: CASSSLRDRIVYEQYF.

This chain links TRBV10-1 with TRBJ2-7; there is no DNA to check the TCRdb D call of TRBD2. The V gene's germline CDR1 is WNHNN and CDR2 SYGVQD (reference sequence). This CDR3 is 15 amino acids long. CDR3 loop: CASSEEAGLSYEQYF.

This rearrangement joins TRBV5-6 to TRBJ2-7; TCRdb's assignment of TRBD1 cannot be checked, as there is no DNA. The germline V gene has CDR1 SGHDT and CDR2 YYEEEE. This CDR3 is built from 14 residues. CDR3 region: CASSPLRENYEQYF.

CDR3 loop: CSVERGAEHQQFF. The chain carries TRBV29-1 and TRBJ2-1; the D call from TCRdb, TRBD1, cannot be confirmed without DNA. Per the germline V gene, CDR1 is SQVTM and CDR2 is ANQGSEA. This CDR3 has 13 residues.

The genes are TRBV20-1 and TRBJ2-5; TCRdb's assignment of TRBD2 cannot be checked, as there is no DNA. Germline V gene data show CDR1 as DFQATT and CDR2 as SNEGSKA (reference sequence). The length of the CDR3 is 17 residues. CDR3 sequence reads: CSARVRGMGTPPWTQYF.

This sequence joins TRBV13 and TRBJ2-3. This CDR3 spans 16 amino acids. Germline CDR1 PRHDT, CDR2 FYEKMQ (reference sequence). This CDR3 reads CASSLGLAVSTDTQYF.

V gene TRBV6-5 combines with J gene TRBJ2-7. Germline V gene sequence: CDR1 MNHEY, CDR2 SVGAGI. The CDR3 sequence is 14 residues long. This CDR3 reads CASSYSAETYEQYF.

The chain is built from TRBV29-1 and TRBJ2-3; TCRdb's D gene call, TRBD1, goes unchecked for lack of DNA. CDR1 SQVTM and CDR2 ANQGSEA come from the germline V gene. There are 12 residues in the CDR3. The CDR3 protein is CSVVGGTDTQYF.

This chain joins TRBV7-3 and TRBJ1-1. This CDR3 spans 17 amino acids. The V gene's germline CDR1 is SGHTA and CDR2 FQGTGA. The CDR3 protein is CASSLYLSPRAGAEAFF.

This clonotype ranks as medium-sized in terms of frequency. The rearrangement uses TRBV6-6 and TRBJ2-5; the D gene TCRdb calls, TRBD2, cannot be checked with no DNA. The length of the CDR3 is 16 residues. Germline V CDR1 and CDR2: MNHNY, SVGAGI (reference sequence). The CDR3 here is CASSYGLAAIEETQYF.

Considering frequency, this clonotype is medium-sized. V and J are TRBV20-1 and TRBJ1-1; TCRdb's D call, TRBD1, is unchecked because there is no DNA. The CDR3 sequence is 15 residues long. CDR1 and CDR2 from the germline V gene are DFQATT and SNEGSKA (reference sequence). CDR3 loop: CSARSPGHRGMEAFF.

V usage is TRBV4-1 and J usage is TRBJ2-5; the D call from TCRdb, TRBD2, cannot be confirmed without DNA. CDR3 length: 19 residues. CDR1 and CDR2 (germline): MGHRA, YSYEKL. The CDR3 loop reads CASSPHPPSGMWMGETQYF.